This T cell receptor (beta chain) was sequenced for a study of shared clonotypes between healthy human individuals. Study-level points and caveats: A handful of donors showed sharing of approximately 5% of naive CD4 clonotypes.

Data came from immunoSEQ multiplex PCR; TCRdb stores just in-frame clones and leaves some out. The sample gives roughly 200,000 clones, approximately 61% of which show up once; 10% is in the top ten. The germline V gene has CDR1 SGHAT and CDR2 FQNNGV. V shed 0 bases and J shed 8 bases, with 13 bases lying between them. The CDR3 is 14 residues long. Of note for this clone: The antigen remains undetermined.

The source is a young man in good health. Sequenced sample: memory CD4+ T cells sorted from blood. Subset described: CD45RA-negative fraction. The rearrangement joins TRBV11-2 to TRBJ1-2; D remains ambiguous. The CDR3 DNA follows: TGTGCCAGCAGCTTAGACGGTGGGAATTCGGGCTACACCTTC. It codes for CASSLDGGNSGYTF.